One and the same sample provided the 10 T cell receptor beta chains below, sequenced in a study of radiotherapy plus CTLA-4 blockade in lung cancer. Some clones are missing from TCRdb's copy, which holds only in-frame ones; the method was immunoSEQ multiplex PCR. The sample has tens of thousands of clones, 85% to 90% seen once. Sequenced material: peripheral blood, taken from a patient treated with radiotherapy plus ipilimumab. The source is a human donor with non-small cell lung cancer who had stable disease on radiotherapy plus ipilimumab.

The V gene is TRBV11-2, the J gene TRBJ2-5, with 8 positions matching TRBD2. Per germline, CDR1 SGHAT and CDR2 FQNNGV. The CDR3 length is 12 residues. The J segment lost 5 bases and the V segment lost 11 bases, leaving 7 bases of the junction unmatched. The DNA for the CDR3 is TGTGCCTCCCGGGAGGGGGGGGAGACCCAGTACTTC. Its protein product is CASREGGETQYF. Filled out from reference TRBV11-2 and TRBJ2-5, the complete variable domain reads EAGVAQSPRYKIIEKRQSVAFWCNPISGHATLYWYQQILGQGPKLLIQFQNNGVVDDSQLPKDRFSAERLKGVDSTLKIQPAKLEDSAVYLCASREGGETQYFGPGTRLLVL.

The CDR3, as DNA: TGTGCCAGCACTACAGGGAACCTAGGGACCCAGTACTTC. This sequence encodes CASTTGNLGTQYF. This chain links TRBV2 with TRBJ2-5, with a weak D call TRBD1 (6 bases). The CDR3 covers 13 residues. Trimming pared 7 bases from V and 7 bases from J, leaving 16 bases between. The germline V gene encodes CDR1 SNHLY and CDR2 FYNNEI.

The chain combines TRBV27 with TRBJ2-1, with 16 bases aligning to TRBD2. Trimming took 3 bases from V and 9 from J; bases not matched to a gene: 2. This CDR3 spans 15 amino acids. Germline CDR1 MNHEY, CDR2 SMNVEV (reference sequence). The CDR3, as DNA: TGTGCCAGCAGTTTCGGGACTAGCGGGAGGGTTGAGCAGTTCTTC. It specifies CASSFGTSGRVEQFF.

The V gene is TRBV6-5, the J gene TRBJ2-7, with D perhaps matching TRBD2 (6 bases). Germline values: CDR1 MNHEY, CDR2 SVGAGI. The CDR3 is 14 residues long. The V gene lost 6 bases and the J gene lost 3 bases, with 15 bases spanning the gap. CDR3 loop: CASRRPGLFYEQYF. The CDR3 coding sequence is TGTGCCAGCAGACGACCGGGACTGTTCTACGAGCAGTACTTC.

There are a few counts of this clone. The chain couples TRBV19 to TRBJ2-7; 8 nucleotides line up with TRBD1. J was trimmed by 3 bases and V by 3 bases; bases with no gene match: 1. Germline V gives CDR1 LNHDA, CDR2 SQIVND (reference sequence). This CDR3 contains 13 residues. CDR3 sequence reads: CASSIGQGYEQYF. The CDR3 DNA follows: TGTGCCAGTAGTATTGGACAGGGCTACGAGCAGTACTTC. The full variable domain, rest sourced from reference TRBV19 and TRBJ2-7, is DGGITQSPKYLFRKEGQNVTLSCEQNLNHDAMYWYRQDPGQGLRLIYYSQIVNDFQKGDIAEGYSVSREKKESFPLTVTSAQKNPTAFYLCASSIGQGYEQYFGPGTRLTVT.

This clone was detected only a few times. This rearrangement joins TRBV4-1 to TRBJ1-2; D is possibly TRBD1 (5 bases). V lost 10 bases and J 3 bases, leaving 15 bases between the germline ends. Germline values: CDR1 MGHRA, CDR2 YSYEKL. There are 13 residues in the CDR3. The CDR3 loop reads CATKGLGHYGYTF. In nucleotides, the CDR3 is TGCGCCACCAAGGGATTGGGGCACTATGGCTACACCTTC.

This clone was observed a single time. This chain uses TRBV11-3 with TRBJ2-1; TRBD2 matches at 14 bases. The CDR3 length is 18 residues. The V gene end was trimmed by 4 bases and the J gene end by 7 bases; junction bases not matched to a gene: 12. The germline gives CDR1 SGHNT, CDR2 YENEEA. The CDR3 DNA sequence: TGTGCCAGCAGCTCAGGGACTAGCGGGAGAAATTTGGCAAATGAGCAGTTCTTC. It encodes CASSSGTSGRNLANEQFF.

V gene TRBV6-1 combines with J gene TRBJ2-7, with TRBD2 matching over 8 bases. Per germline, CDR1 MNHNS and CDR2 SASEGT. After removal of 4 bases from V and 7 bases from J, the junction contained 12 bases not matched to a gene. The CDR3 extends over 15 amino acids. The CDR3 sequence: CASSASSGRGREQYF. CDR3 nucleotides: TGTGCCAGCAGTGCGTCGAGCGGGAGAGGTCGGGAGCAGTACTTC.

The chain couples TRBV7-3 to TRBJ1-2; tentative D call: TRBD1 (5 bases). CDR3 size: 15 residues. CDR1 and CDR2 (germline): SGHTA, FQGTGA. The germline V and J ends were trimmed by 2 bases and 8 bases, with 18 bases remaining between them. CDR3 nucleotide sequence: TGTGCCAGCAGCTTAGGGGCAGGGAGGTCCGCAGGCTACACCTTC. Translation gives CASSLGAGRSAGYTF.

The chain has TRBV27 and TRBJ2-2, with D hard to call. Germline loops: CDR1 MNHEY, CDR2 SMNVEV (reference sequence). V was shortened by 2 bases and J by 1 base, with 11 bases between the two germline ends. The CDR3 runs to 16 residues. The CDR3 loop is CASSLSRALNTGELFF. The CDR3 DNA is TGTGCCAGCAGTTTAAGTCGAGCGTTGAACACCGGGGAGCTGTTTTTT.